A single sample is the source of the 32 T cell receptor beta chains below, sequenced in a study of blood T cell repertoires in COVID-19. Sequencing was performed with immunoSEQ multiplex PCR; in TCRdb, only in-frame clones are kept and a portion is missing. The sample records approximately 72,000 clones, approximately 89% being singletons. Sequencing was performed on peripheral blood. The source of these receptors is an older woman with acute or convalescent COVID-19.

The CDR3 DNA is TGTGCCAGCAGTCCCGGGGGGCCCCAGCATTTT. Translation gives CASSPGGPQHF. The chain joins TRBV6-6 to TRBJ1-5; TRBD1 is a possible D gene (5 bases). The CDR3 sequence is 11 residues long. V lost 5 bases, J lost 9 bases, and 8 bases lay in between. CDR1 and CDR2 from the germline V gene are MNHNY and SVGAGI (reference sequence).

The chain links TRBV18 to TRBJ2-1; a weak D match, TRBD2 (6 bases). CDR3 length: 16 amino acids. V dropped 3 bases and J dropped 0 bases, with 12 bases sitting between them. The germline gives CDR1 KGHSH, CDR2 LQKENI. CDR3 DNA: TGTGCCAGCTCACCCCAGCGCGGGACCTCCTACAATGAGCAGTTCTTC. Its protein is CASSPQRGTSYNEQFF.

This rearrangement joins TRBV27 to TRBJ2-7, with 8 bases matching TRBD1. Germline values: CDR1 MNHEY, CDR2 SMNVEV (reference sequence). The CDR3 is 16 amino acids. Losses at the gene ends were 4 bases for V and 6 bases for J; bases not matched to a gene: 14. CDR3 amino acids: CASSSAGTGPWVEQYF. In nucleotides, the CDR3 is TGTGCCAGCAGTTCTGCCGGGACAGGCCCTTGGGTCGAGCAGTACTTC.

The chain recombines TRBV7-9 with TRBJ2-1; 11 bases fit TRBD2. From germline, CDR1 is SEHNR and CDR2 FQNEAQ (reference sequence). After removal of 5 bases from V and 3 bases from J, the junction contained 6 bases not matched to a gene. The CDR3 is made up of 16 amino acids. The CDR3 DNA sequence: TGTGCCAGCAGCCCCTTCACTAGCGGGAGCTACAATGAGCAGTTCTTC. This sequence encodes CASSPFTSGSYNEQFF.

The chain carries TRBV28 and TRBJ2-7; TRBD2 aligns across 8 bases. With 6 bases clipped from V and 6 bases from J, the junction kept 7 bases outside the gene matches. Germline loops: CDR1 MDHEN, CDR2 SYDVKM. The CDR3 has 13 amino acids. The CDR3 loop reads CASRLPAGGEQYF. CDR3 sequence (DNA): TGTGCCAGCAGGTTGCCGGCGGGGGGCGAGCAGTACTTC.

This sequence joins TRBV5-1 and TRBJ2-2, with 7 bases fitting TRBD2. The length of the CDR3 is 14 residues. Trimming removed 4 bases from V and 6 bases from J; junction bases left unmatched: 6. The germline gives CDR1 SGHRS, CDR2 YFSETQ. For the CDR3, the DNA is TGCGCCAGCAGCGGGGGACTAACCCCCGGGGAGCTGTTTTTT. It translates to CASSGGLTPGELFF.

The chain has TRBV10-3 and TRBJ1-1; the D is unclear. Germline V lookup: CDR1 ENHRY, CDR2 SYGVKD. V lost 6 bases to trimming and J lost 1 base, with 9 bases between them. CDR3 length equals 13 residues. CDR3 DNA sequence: TGTGCCATCAGGGCTGACACGAACACTGAAGCTTTCTTT. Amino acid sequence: CAIRADTNTEAFF.

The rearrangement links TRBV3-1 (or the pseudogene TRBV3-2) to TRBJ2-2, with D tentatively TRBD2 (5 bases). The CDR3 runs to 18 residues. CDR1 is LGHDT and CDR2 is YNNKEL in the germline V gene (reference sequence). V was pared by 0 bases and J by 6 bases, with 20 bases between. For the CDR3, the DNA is TGTGCCAGCAGCCAAGATAGGATAGGGAGTAAGGGAGCCGGGGAGCTGTTTTTT. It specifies CASSQDRIGSKGAGELFF.

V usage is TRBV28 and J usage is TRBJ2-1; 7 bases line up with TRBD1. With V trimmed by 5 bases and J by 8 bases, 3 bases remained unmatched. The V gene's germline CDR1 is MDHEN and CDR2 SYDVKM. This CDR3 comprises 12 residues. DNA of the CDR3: TGTGCCAGCAGTCGGGACAGCGATGAGCAGTTCTTC. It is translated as CASSRDSDEQFF.

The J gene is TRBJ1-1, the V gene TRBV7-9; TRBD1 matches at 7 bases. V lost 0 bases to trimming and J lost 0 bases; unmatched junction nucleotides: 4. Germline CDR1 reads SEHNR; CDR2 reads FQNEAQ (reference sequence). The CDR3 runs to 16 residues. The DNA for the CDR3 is TGTGCCAGCAGCTTAGCTGCAGGGGGATTGAACACTGAAGCTTTCTTT. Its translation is CASSLAAGGLNTEAFF.

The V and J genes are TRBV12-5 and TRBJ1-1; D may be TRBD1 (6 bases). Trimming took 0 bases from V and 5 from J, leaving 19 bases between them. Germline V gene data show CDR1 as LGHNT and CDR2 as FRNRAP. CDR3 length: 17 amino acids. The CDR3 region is CASGLVRLDPRGTEAFF. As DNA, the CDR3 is TGTGCTAGTGGTTTGGTACGGTTGGACCCCAGGGGAACTGAAGCTTTCTTT.

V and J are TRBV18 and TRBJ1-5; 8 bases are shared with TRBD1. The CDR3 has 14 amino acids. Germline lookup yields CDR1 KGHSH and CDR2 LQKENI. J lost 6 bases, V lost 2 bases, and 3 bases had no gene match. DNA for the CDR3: TGTGCCAGCTCACCATCAGGGGGCACTCAGCCCCAGCATTTT. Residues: CASSPSGGTQPQHF.

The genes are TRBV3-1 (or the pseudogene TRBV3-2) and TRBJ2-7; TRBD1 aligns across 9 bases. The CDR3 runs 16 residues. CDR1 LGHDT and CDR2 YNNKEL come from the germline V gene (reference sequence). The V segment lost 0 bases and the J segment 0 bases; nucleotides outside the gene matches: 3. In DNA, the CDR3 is TGTGCCAGCAGCCAAGATCGGGACAGGGTCTCCTACGAGCAGTACTTC. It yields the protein CASSQDRDRVSYEQYF.

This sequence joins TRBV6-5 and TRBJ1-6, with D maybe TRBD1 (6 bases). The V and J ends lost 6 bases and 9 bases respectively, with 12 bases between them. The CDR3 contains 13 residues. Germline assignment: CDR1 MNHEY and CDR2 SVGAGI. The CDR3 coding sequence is TGTGCCAGCAGCCTGGACAGAGTTTCACCCCTCCACTTT. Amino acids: CASSLDRVSPLHF.

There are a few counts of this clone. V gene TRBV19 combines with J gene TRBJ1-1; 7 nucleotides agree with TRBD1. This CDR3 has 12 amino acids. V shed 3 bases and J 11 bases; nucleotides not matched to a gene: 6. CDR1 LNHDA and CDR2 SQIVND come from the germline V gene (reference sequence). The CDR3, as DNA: TGTGCCAGTAGTATGCAGGGGGAACGGGCTTTCTTT. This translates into CASSMQGERAFF. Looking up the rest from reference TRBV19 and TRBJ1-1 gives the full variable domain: DGGITQSPKYLFRKEGQNVTLSCEQNLNHDAMYWYRQDPGQGLRLIYYSQIVNDFQKGDIAEGYSVSREKKESFPLTVTSAQKNPTAFYLCASSMQGERAFFGQGTRLTVV.

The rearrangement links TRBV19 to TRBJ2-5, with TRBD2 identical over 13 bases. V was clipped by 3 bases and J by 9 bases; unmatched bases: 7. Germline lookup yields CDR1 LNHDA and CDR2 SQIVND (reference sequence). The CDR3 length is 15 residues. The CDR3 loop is CASSIDGTSGMAQYF. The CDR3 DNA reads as TGTGCCAGTAGTATCGACGGGACTAGCGGGATGGCCCAGTACTTC.

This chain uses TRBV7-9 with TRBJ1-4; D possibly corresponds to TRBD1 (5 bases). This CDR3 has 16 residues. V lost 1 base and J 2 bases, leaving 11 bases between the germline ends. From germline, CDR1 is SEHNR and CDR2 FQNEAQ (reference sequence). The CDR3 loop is CASSLGRALTNEKLFF. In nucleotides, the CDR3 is TGTGCCAGCAGCTTAGGCAGGGCACTCACTAATGAAAAACTGTTTTTT.

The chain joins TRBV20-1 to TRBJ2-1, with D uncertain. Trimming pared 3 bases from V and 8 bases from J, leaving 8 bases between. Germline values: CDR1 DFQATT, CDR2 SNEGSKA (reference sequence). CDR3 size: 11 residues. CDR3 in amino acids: CSASVADEQFF. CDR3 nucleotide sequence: TGCAGTGCTAGCGTAGCCGATGAGCAGTTCTTC.

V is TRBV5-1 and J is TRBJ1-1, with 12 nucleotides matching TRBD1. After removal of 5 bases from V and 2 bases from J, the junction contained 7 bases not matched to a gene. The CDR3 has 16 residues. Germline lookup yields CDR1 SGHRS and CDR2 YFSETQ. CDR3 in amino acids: CASRSGTGGGNTEAFF. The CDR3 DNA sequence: TGCGCCAGCAGATCGGGGACAGGGGGCGGAAACACTGAAGCTTTCTTT. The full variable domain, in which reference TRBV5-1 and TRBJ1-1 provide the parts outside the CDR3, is KAGVTQTPRYLIKTRGQQVTLSCSPISGHRSVSWYQQTPGQGLQFLFEYFSETQRNKGNFPGRFSGRQFSNSRSEMNVSTLELGDSALYLCASRSGTGGGNTEAFFGQGTRLTVV.

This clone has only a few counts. CDR3 in DNA: TGTGCCAGCAGCTTCACAGGGGAATCACCCCTCCACTTT. Protein product: CASSFTGESPLHF. This sequence joins TRBV6-2 or TRBV6-3 and TRBJ1-6; TRBD1 aligns across 7 bases. V shed 6 bases and J 10 bases; nucleotides not matched to a gene: 6. The CDR3 is made up of 13 amino acids. Germline values: CDR1 MNHEY, CDR2 SVGEGT.

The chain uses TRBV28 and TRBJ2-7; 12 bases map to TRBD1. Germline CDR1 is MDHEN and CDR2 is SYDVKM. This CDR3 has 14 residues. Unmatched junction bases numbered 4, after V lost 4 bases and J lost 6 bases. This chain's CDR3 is CASSSGTGGGEQYF. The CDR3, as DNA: TGTGCCAGCAGTTCCGGGACAGGGGGCGGCGAGCAGTACTTC.

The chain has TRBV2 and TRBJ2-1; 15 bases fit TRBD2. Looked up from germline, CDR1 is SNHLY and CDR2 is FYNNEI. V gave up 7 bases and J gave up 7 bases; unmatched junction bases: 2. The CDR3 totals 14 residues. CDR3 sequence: CASMGLAGGNEQFF. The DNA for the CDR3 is TGTGCCAGCATGGGACTAGCGGGGGGTAATGAGCAGTTCTTC.

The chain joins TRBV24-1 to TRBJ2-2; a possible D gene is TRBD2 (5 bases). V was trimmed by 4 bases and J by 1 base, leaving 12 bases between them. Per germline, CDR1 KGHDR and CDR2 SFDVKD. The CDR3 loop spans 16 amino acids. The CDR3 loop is CATSDPSRENTGELFF. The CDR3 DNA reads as TGTGCCACCAGTGACCCATCCCGGGAGAACACCGGGGAGCTGTTTTTT.

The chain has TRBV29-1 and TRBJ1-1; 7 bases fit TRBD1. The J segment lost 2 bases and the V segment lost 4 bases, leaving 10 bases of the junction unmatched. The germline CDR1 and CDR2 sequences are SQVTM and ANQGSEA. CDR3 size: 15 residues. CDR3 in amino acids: CSVGTSGGRNTEAFF. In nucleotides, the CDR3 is TGCAGCGTTGGGACGTCAGGGGGAAGAAACACTGAAGCTTTCTTT.

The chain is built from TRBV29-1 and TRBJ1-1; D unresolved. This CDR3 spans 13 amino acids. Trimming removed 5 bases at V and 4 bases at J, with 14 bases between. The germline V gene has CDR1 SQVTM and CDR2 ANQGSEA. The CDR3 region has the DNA TGCAGCGTTCAGTCGTCCCTTGTCACTGAAGCTTTCTTT. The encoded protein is CSVQSSLVTEAFF. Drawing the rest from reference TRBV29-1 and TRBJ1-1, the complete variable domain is SAVISQKPSRDICQRGTSLTIQCQVDSQVTMMFWYRQQPGQSLTLIATANQGSEATYESGFVIDKFPISRPNLTFSTLTVSNMSPEDSSIYLCSVQSSLVTEAFFGQGTRLTVV.

CDR3 in amino acids: CATSRSGTGGNQPQHF. Written as DNA, the CDR3 is TGTGCCACCAGCAGATCCGGGACGGGGGGCAATCAGCCCCAGCATTTT. This chain links TRBV15 with TRBJ1-5; tentatively, D is TRBD1 (5 bases). The CDR3 is made up of 16 amino acids. Germline V gives CDR1 LNHNV, CDR2 YYDKDF (reference sequence). V lost 2 bases and J 2 bases, leaving 13 bases between the germline ends. Supplemented by reference TRBV15 and TRBJ1-5, the full variable domain reads DAMVIQNPRYQVTQFGKPVTLSCSQTLNHNVMYWYQQKSSQAPKLLFHYYDKDFNNEADTPDNFQSRRPNTSFCFLDIRSPGLGDTAMYLCATSRSGTGGNQPQHFGDGTRLSIL.

DNA for the CDR3: TGTGCCAGCAAAGAGGACAGGGGGAACACTGAAGCTTTCTTT. It yields the protein CASKEDRGNTEAFF. The rearrangement links TRBV6-4 to TRBJ1-1, with 9 nucleotides matching TRBD1. Germline lookup yields CDR1 MRHNA and CDR2 SNTAGT. This CDR3 is 14 amino acids long. J lost 1 base, V lost 7 bases, and 4 bases had no gene match.

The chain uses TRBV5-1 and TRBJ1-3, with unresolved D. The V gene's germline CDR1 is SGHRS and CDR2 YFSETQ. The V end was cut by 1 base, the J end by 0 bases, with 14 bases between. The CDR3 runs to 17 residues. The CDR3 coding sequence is TGCGCCAGCAGCTTGAGTACGGGTACTCACTCTGGAAACACCATATATTTT. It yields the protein CASSLSTGTHSGNTIYF.

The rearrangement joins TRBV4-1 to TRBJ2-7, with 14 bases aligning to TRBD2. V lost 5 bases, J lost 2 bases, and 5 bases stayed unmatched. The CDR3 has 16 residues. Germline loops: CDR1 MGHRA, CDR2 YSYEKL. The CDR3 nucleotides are TGCGCCAGCAGCTTTGGACTAGCGGGGGGAACCTACGAGCAGTACTTC. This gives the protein CASSFGLAGGTYEQYF.

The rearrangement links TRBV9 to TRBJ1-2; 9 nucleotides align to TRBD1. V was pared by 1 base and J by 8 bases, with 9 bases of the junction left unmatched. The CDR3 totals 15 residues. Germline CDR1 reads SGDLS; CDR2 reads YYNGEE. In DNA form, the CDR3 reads TGTGCCAGCAGCGTAACAGGGGGCGGTTTCAGGGGCTACACCTTC. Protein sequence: CASSVTGGGFRGYTF.

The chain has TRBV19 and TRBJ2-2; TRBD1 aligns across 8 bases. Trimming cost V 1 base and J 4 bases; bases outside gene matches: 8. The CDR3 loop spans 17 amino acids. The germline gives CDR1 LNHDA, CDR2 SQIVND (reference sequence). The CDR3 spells CASSIGQGASGTGELFF. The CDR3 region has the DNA TGTGCCAGTAGTATAGGTCAGGGGGCGTCTGGCACCGGGGAGCTGTTTTTT.

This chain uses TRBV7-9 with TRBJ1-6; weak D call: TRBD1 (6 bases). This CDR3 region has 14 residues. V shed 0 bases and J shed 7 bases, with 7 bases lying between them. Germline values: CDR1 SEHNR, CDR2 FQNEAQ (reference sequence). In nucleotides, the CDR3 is TGTGCCAGCAGCTTAGCAGGGGGAAATTCACCCCTCCACTTT. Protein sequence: CASSLAGGNSPLHF.